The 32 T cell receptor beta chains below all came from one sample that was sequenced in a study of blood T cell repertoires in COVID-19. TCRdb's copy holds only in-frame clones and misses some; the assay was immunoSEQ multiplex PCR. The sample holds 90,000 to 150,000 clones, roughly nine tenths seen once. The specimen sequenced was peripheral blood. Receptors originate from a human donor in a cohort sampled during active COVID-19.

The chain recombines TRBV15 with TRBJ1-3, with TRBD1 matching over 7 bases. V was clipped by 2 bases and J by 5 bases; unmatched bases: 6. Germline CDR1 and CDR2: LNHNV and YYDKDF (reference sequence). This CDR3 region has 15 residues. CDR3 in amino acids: CATSRTQGIRNTIYF. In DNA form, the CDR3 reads TGTGCCACCAGCAGAACACAGGGGATTAGAAACACCATATATTTT.

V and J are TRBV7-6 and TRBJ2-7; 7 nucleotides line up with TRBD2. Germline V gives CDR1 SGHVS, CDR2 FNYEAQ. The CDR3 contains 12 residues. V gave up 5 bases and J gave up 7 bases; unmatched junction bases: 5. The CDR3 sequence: CASSPGRGEQYF. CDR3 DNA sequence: TGTGCCAGCAGCCCCGGGCGGGGGGAGCAGTACTTC.

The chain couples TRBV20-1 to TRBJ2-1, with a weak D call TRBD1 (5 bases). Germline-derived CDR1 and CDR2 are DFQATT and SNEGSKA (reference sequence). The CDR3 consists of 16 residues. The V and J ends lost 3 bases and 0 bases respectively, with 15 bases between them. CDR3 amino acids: CSASVWGGSSYNEQFF. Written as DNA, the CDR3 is TGCAGTGCTAGTGTGTGGGGCGGCAGCTCCTACAATGAGCAGTTCTTC.

The CDR3 loop reads CASRQVGANVLTF. The CDR3 DNA follows: TGTGCCAGCAGACAGGTTGGGGCCAACGTCCTGACTTTC. The chain is built from TRBV12-3 or TRBV12-4 and TRBJ2-6; D possibly corresponds to TRBD1 (5 bases). Trimming removed 6 bases from V and 3 bases from J, with 6 bases in between. The CDR3 totals 13 residues.

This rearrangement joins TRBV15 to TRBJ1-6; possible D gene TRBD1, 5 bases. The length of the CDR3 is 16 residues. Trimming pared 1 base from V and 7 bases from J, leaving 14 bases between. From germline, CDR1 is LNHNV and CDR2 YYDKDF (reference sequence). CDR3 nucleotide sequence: TGTGCCACCAGCAGAGGGCAGGGAAATTCAAATTCACCCCTCCACTTT. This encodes CATSRGQGNSNSPLHF. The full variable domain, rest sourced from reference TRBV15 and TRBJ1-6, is DAMVIQNPRYQVTQFGKPVTLSCSQTLNHNVMYWYQQKSSQAPKLLFHYYDKDFNNEADTPDNFQSRRPNTSFCFLDIRSPGLGDTAMYLCATSRGQGNSNSPLHFGNGTRLTVT.

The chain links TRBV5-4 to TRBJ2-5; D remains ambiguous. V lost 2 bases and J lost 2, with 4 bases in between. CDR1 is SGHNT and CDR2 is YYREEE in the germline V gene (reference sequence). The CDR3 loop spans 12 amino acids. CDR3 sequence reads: CASSFGQETQYF. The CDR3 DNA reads TGTGCCAGCAGCTTCGGTCAAGAGACCCAGTACTTC. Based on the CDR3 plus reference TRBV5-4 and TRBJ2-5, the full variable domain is ETGVTQSPTHLIKTRGQQVTLRCSSQSGHNTVSWYQQALGQGPQFIFQYYREEENGRGNFPPRFSGLQFPNYSSELNVNALELDDSALYLCASSFGQETQYFGPGTRLLVL.

CDR3: CASRAGDTQYF. CDR3 nucleotide sequence: TGTGCCAGCAGGGCCGGGGATACGCAGTATTTT. The rearrangement joins TRBV7-2 to TRBJ2-3, with unresolved D. The CDR3 runs 11 residues. Trimming took off 6 bases at V and 6 bases at J, with 7 bases between the two ends. Germline loops: CDR1 SGHTA, CDR2 FQGNSA.

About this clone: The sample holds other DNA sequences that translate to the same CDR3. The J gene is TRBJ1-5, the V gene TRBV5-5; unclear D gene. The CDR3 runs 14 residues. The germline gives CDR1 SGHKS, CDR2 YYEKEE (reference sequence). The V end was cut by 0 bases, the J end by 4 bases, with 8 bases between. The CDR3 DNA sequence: TGTGCCAGCAGCTTGGGGCAGGTAAATCAGCCCCAGCATTTT. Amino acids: CASSLGQVNQPQHF.

This CDR3 is CVRSRDTVQETQYF. CDR3 coding DNA: TGTGTCAGAAGCCGGGACACGGTCCAAGAGACCCAGTACTTC. V and J are TRBV7-5 and TRBJ2-5; TRBD1 reflects the table's D call only, with no check against the DNA. TRBV7-5 is flagged as a pseudogene. The CDR3 is 14 residues long.

CDR3 loop: CASSLRPGTTTGELFF. The CDR3 DNA reads TGTGCCAGCAGCTTACGGCCCGGGACAACCACCGGGGAGCTGTTTTTT. The chain joins TRBV7-3 to TRBJ2-2, with a possible D match to TRBD1 (6 bases). Germline lookup yields CDR1 SGHTA and CDR2 FQGTGA. V lost 2 bases and J 4 bases, leaving 14 bases between the germline ends. The CDR3 has 16 amino acids.

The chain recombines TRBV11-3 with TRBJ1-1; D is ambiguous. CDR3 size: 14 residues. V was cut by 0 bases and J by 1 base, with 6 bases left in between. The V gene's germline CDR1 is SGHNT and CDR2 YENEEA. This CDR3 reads CASSLDFPNTEAFF. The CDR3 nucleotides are TGTGCCAGCAGCTTAGACTTCCCGAACACTGAAGCTTTCTTT. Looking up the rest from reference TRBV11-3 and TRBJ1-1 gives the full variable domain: EAGVVQSPRYKIIEKKQPVAFWCNPISGHNTLYWYLQNLGQGPELLIRYENEEAVDDSQLPKDRFSAERLKGVDSTLKIQPAELGDSAVYLCASSLDFPNTEAFFGQGTRLTVV.

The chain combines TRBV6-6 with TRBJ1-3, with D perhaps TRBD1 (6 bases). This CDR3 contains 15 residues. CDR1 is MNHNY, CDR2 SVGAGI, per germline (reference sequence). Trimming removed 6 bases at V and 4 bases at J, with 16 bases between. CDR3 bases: TGTGCCAGCAGCCATCAGGGGCGCGGAGGAAACACCATATATTTT. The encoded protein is CASSHQGRGGNTIYF.

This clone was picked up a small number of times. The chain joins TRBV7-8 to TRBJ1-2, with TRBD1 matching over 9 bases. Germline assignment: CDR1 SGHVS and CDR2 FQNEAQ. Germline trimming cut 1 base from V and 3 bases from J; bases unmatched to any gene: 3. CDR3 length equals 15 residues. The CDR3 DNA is TGTGCCAGCAGCTTAGAAACAGGGGGCTACTATGGCTACACCTTC. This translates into CASSLETGGYYGYTF.

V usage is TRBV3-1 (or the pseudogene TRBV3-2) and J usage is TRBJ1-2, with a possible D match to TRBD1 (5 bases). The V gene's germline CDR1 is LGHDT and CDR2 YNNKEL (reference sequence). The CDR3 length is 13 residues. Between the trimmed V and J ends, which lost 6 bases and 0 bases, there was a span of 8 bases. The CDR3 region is CASSPGANYGYTF. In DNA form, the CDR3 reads TGTGCCAGCAGTCCGGGGGCTAACTATGGCTACACCTTC.

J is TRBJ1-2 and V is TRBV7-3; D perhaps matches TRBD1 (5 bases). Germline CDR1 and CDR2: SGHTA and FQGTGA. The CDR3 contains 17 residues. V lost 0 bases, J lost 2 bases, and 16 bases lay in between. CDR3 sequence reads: CASSLTPGSTTNYGYTF. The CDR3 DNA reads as TGTGCCAGCAGCTTAACGCCAGGGTCGACCACCAACTATGGCTACACCTTC.

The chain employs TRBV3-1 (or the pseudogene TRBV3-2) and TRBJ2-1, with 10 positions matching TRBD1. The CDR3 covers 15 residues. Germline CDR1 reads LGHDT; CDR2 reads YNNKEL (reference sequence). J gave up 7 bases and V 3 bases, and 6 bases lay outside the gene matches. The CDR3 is CASSHGTGARNEQFF. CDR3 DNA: TGTGCCAGCAGCCACGGGACAGGGGCGAGGAATGAGCAGTTCTTC.

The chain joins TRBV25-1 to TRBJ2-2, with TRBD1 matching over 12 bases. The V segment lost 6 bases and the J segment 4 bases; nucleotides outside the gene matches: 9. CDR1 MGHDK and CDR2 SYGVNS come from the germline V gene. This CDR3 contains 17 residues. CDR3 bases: TGTGCCAGCAGCCCACGGGGACAGGGGGCGGTCACCGGGGAGCTGTTTTTT. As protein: CASSPRGQGAVTGELFF.

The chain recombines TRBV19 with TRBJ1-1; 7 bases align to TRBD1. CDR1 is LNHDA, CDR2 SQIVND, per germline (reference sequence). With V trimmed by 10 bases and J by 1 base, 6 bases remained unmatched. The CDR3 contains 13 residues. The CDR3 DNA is TGTGCCACCGGACAGGTCCGGAACACTGAAGCTTTCTTT. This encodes CATGQVRNTEAFF.

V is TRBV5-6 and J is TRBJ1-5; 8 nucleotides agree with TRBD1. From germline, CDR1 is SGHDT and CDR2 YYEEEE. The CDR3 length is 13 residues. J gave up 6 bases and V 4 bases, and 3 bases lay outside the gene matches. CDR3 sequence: CASSRDRGQPQHF. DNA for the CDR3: TGTGCCAGCAGCAGAGACAGGGGTCAGCCCCAGCATTTT.

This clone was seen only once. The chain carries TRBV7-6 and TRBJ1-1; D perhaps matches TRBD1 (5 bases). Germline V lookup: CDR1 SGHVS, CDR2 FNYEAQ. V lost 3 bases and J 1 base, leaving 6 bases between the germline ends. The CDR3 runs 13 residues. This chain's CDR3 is CASSFQGNTEAFF. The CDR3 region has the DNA TGTGCCAGCAGCTTCCAGGGGAACACTGAAGCTTTCTTT.

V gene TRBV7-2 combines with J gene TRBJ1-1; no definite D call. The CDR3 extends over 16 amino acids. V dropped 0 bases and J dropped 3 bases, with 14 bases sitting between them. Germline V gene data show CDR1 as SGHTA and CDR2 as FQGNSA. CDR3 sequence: CASSLARLVADTEAFF. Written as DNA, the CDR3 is TGTGCCAGCAGCTTAGCGCGGCTCGTGGCGGACACTGAAGCTTTCTTT.

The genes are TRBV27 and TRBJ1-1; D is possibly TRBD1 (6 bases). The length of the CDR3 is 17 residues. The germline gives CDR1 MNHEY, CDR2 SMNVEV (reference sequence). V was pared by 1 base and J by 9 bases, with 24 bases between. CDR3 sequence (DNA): TGTGCCAGCAGTTTATTGGGGGGGCAGGAAAGGCGAAGCAAAGCTTTCTTT. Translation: CASSLLGGQERRSKAFF.

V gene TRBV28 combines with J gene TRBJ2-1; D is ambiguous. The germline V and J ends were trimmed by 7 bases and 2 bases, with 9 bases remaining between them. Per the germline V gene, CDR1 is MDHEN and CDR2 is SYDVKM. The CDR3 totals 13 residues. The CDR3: CASTKSAYNEQFF. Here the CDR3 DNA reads TGTGCCAGCACCAAAAGCGCCTACAATGAGCAGTTCTTC.

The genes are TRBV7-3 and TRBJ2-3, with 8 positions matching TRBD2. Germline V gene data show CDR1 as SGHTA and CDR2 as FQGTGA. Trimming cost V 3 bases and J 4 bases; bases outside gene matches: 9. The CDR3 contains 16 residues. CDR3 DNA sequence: TGTGCCAGCAGCTTTCTCGGACTAGCTAGCGCAGATACGCAGTATTTT. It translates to CASSFLGLASADTQYF. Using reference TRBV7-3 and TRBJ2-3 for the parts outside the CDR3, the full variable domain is GAGVSQTPSNKVTEKGKYVELRCDPISGHTALYWYRQSLGQGPEFLIYFQGTGAADDSGLPNDRFFAVRPEGSVSTLKIQRTERGDSAVYLCASSFLGLASADTQYFGPGTRLTVL.

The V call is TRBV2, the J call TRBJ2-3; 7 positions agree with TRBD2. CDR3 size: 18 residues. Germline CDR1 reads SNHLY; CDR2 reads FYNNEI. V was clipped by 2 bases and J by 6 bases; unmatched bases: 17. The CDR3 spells CASSEPSNGGRSRDTQYF. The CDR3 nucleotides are TGTGCCAGCAGTGAACCCTCTAACGGCGGGAGATCAAGGGATACGCAGTATTTT.

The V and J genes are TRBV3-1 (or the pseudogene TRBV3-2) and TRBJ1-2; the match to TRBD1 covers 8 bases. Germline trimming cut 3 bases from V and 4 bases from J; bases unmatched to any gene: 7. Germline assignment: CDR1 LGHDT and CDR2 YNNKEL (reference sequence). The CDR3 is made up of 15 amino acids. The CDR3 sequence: CASSQGPGGTYGYTF. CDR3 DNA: TGTGCCAGCAGCCAGGGTCCAGGGGGCACCTATGGCTACACCTTC.

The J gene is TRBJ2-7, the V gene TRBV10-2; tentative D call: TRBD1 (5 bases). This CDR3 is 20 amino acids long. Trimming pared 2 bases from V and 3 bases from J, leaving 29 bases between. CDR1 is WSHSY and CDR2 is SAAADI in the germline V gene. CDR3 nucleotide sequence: TGCGCCAGCAGTGAGACCCAAAGCCGTCCCACCGACAGATCCTACTACGAGCAGTACTTC. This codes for CASSETQSRPTDRSYYEQYF.

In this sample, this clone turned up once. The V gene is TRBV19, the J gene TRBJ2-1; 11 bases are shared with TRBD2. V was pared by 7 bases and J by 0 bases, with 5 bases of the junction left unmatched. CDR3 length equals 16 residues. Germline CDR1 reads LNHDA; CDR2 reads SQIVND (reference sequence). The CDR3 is CASTPSGRLSYNEQFF. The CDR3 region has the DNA TGTGCCAGTACCCCTAGCGGGAGGCTCTCCTACAATGAGCAGTTCTTC.

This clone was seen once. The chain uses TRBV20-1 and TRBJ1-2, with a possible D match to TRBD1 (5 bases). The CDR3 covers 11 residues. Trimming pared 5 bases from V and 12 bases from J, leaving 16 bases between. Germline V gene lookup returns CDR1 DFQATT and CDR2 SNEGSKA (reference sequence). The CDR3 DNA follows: TGCAGTGCTGAGGACGGCAGGGTGGACACCTTC. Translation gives CSAEDGRVDTF.

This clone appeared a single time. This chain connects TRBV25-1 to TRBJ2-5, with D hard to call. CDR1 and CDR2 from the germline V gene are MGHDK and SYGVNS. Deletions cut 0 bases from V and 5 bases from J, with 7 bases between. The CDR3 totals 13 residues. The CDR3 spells CASSEYLRETQYF. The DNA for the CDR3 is TGTGCCAGCAGTGAATATCTTCGTGAGACCCAGTACTTC.

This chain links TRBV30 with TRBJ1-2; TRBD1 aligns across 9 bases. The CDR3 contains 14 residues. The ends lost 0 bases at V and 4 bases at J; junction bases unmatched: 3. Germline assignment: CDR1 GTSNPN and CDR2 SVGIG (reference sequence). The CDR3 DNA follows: TGTGCCTGGAGTGTGGGACAGGGAGGCTATGGCTACACCTTC. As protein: CAWSVGQGGYGYTF.

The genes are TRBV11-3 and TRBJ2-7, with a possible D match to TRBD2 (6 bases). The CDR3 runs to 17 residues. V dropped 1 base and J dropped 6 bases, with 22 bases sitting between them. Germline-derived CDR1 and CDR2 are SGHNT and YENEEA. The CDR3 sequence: CASSLGRGGGSPAEQYF. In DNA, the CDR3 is TGTGCCAGCAGCTTAGGGAGGGGAGGTGGCTCCCCCGCCGAGCAGTACTTC.